These 17 T cell receptor beta chains were sequenced from one sample in a study of blood T cell repertoires in COVID-19 (dated by TCRdb to the early 2020s). The library was prepared using the immunoSEQ multiplex PCR assay. TCRdb retrieved this table from immuneACCESS and kept in-frame rearrangements only. Not all clones are present; in checked studies, unresolved V genes account for under half, and no reason is known for the remainder. Across this sample there are some 430,000 clones, with about 90% seen only once. The ten largest clones represent 0.6% of the sample. Material: PBMCs or T cells enriched from blood (not recorded which). The receptors were sampled from a man between 18 and 35 years old who had recovered from COVID-19.

This clone was recorded only once. The chain combines TRBV18 with TRBJ2-7; 7 bases fit TRBD1. J gave up 3 bases and V 2 bases, and 13 bases lay outside the gene matches. The CDR3 consists of 17 residues. Germline CDR1 reads KGHSH; CDR2 reads LQKENI. CDR3 DNA: TGTGCCAGCTCACCAACCCCGGGACAGTTGGCCGTCTACGAGCAGTACTTC. It codes for CASSPTPGQLAVYEQYF.

This rearrangement joins TRBV18 to TRBJ2-7; 11 bases are a match to TRBD2. The CDR3 runs to 14 residues. Germline CDR1 KGHSH, CDR2 LQKENI. Unmatched junction bases numbered 1, after V lost 4 bases and J lost 2 bases. CDR3 sequence (DNA): TGTGCCAGCTCACGACTAGCGGGACCCTACGAGCAGTACTTC. Protein: CASSRLAGPYEQYF. Full variable domain (rest looked up from reference TRBV18 and TRBJ2-7): NAGVMQNPRHLVRRRGQEARLRCSPMKGHSHVYWYRQLPEEGLKFMVYLQKENIIDESGMPKERFSAEFPKEGPSILRIQQVVRGDSAAYFCASSRLAGPYEQYFGPGTRLTVT.

This chain joins TRBV2 and TRBJ2-2; no firm D call. V lost 2 bases and J 9 bases, leaving 13 bases between the germline ends. This CDR3 has 14 residues. CDR1 and CDR2 (germline): SNHLY, FYNNEI. In nucleotides, the CDR3 is TGTGCCAGCAGTGAATCGGCGGTCCCCCGGGAGCTGTTTTTT. Protein sequence: CASSESAVPRELFF.

The J gene is TRBJ1-2, the V gene TRBV10-2; a weak D match, TRBD1 (5 bases). Trimming cost V 6 bases and J 4 bases, with 12 bases left between them. The germline V gene has CDR1 WSHSY and CDR2 SAAADI. The CDR3 loop spans 13 amino acids. The CDR3 is CASSETVTYGYTF. The CDR3 DNA follows: TGCGCCAGCAGCGAGACAGTTACCTATGGCTACACCTTC.

This chain joins TRBV19 and TRBJ1-5; D ambiguous. V lost 3 bases to trimming and J lost 7 bases, with 13 bases between them. The length of the CDR3 is 14 residues. The V gene's germline CDR1 is LNHDA and CDR2 SQIVND (reference sequence). CDR3 protein: CASSISGITQPQHF. For the CDR3, the DNA is TGTGCCAGTAGTATTTCCGGGATTACGCAGCCCCAGCATTTT.

This chain uses TRBV27 with TRBJ2-6; D might be TRBD2 (6 bases). Germline V gene sequence: CDR1 MNHEY, CDR2 SMNVEV (reference sequence). The CDR3 contains 16 residues. Trimming shortened V by 5 bases and J by 0 bases, and 11 bases separated the two germline ends. CDR3 in amino acids: CASSRTGGSGANVLTF. CDR3 bases: TGTGCCAGCAGTCGAACCGGGGGCTCTGGGGCCAACGTCCTGACTTTC.

The chain uses TRBV2 and TRBJ2-6, with 9 bases lining up with TRBD1. Germline V gene sequence: CDR1 SNHLY, CDR2 FYNNEI. The CDR3 contains 18 residues. J gave up 1 base and V 2 bases, and 6 bases lay outside the gene matches. The CDR3 DNA sequence: TGTGCCAGCAGTGAACTGGGACAGGGAATGTCTGGGGCCAACGTCCTGACTTTC. It specifies CASSELGQGMSGANVLTF. Based on the CDR3 plus reference TRBV2 and TRBJ2-6, the full variable domain is EPEVTQTPSHQVTQMGQEVILRCVPISNHLYFYWYRQILGQKVEFLVSFYNNEISEKSEIFDDQFSVERPDGSNFTLKIRSTKLEDSAMYFCASSELGQGMSGANVLTFGAGSRLTVL.

This chain links TRBV27 with TRBJ1-1; no firm D call. The V end lost 5 bases, the J end lost 3 bases, and 13 bases lay between the germline ends. The germline V gene encodes CDR1 MNHEY and CDR2 SMNVEV (reference sequence). The CDR3 consists of 14 residues. CDR3 coding DNA: TGTGCCAGCAGTCCGCTCGACATGGACACTGAAGCTTTCTTT. Translating it yields CASSPLDMDTEAFF.

This chain joins TRBV28 and TRBJ2-7, with D tentatively TRBD1 (6 bases). The CDR3 spans 14 residues. V shed 3 bases and J shed 7 bases, with 16 bases lying between them. The germline CDR1 and CDR2 sequences are MDHEN and SYDVKM. CDR3 nucleotide sequence: TGTGCCAGCAGTTTGATAGGGGGTATTTTAGAGCAGTACTTC. Protein sequence: CASSLIGGILEQYF.

The chain uses TRBV5-1 and TRBJ2-3; D unclear. Germline assignment: CDR1 SGHRS and CDR2 YFSETQ. The CDR3 is 13 amino acids. V was shortened by 2 bases and J by 2 bases, with 6 bases between the two germline ends. CDR3 sequence reads: CASSFSYTDTQYF. The CDR3, as DNA: TGCGCCAGCAGCTTTTCGTACACAGATACGCAGTATTTT.

This chain links TRBV28 with TRBJ1-2; D not certain. Germline V gene data show CDR1 as MDHEN and CDR2 as SYDVKM. With 6 bases removed from V and 8 bases from J, the gap between germline ends came to 13 bases. The CDR3 sequence is 12 residues long. This chain's CDR3 is CASRPGPAGYTF. The DNA of the CDR3 is TGTGCCAGCAGACCAGGTCCGGCGGGCTACACCTTC.

The chain recombines TRBV14 with TRBJ1-2, with a weak D call TRBD1 (5 bases). Germline V gene lookup returns CDR1 SGHDN and CDR2 FVKESK. This CDR3 is built from 13 residues. The V end lost 8 bases, the J end lost 8 bases, and 18 bases lay between the germline ends. As DNA, the CDR3 is TGTGCCAGCTGTCCGTCTTCCCCAGGGGGCTACACCTTC. This sequence encodes CASCPSSPGGYTF.

J is TRBJ2-3 and V is TRBV5-4; 13 bases match TRBD2. The CDR3 has 17 residues. The germline V gene has CDR1 SGHNT and CDR2 YYREEE (reference sequence). The ends lost 2 bases at V and 6 bases at J; junction bases unmatched: 9. CDR3 region: CASSFGLAGAGSDTQYF. CDR3 DNA: TGTGCCAGCAGCTTCGGACTAGCGGGAGCCGGGTCCGATACGCAGTATTTT.

J is TRBJ1-1 and V is TRBV2, with 9 bases that match TRBD1. V was pared by 6 bases and J by 4 bases, with 9 bases of the junction left unmatched. CDR1 and CDR2 from the germline V gene are SNHLY and FYNNEI. The CDR3 consists of 15 residues. The CDR3: CASRLDGTGTTEAFF. CDR3 coding DNA: TGTGCCAGCAGATTGGACGGGACAGGGACCACTGAAGCTTTCTTT. The full variable domain, rest sourced from reference TRBV2 and TRBJ1-1, is EPEVTQTPSHQVTQMGQEVILRCVPISNHLYFYWYRQILGQKVEFLVSFYNNEISEKSEIFDDQFSVERPDGSNFTLKIRSTKLEDSAMYFCASRLDGTGTTEAFFGQGTRLTVV.

This chain uses TRBV18 with TRBJ1-1; possibly TRBD1 for D (6 bases). The germline V gene encodes CDR1 KGHSH and CDR2 LQKENI. The CDR3 has 15 amino acids. Trimming took off 3 bases at V and 4 bases at J, with 15 bases between the two ends. This CDR3 is CASSPPILGGTEAFF. The CDR3 DNA reads as TGTGCCAGCTCACCCCCTATTTTAGGGGGCACTGAAGCTTTCTTT.

In this sample, this clone turned up once. The rearrangement links TRBV12-3 or TRBV12-4 to TRBJ2-7, with 8 bases lining up with TRBD2. The CDR3 runs to 13 residues. V dropped 6 bases and J dropped 5; count of bases not matched to a gene: 6. The CDR3 here is CASSQNGGDEQYF. For the CDR3, the DNA is TGTGCCAGCAGCCAAAACGGGGGGGACGAGCAGTACTTC.

This clone was recorded once. The rearrangement links TRBV7-8 to TRBJ1-3; 7 bases line up with TRBD1. Losses at the gene ends were 1 base for V and 4 bases for J; bases not matched to a gene: 4. CDR1 is SGHVS, CDR2 FQNEAQ, per germline. The CDR3 extends over 15 amino acids. The CDR3 DNA reads as TGTGCCAGCAGCTTAGTTAGGGGGCAGGGAAACACCATATATTTT. Amino acid sequence: CASSLVRGQGNTIYF.